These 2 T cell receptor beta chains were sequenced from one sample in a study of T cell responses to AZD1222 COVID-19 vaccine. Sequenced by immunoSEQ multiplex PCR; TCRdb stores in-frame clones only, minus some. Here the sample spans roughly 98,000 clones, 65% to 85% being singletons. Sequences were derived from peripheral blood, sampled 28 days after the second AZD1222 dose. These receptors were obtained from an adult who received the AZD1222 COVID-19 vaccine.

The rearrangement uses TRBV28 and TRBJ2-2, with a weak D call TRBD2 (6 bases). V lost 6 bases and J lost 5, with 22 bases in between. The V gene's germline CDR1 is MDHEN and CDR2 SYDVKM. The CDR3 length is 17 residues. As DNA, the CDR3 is TGTGCCAGCAGCATAGACAGTGGAGGGGCCGGGACCGGGGAGCTGTTTTTT. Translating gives CASSIDSGGAGTGELFF.

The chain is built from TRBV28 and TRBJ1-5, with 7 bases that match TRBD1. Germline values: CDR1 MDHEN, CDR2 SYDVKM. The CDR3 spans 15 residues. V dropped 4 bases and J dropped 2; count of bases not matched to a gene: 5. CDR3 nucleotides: TGTGCCAGCAGTTCAGGGGGAAACGGCAATCAGCCCCAGCATTTT. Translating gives CASSSGGNGNQPQHF.